A single sample gave rise to the 4 T cell receptor beta chains below, sequenced in a study of neoadjuvant anti-PD-1 for oral cavity cancer. The time point: after neoadjuvant nivolumab, at surgical resection. Clones were read by immunoSEQ multiplex PCR, and TCRdb kept only the in-frame ones, dropping some. The sample holds about 68,000 clones; about 85% are singletons and the top ten take approximately 3%. Here the sequenced sample was PBMCs, taken after nivolumab (anti-PD-1) treatment. The source is a person between 35 and 79 years old with oral cavity squamous cell carcinoma.

The chain is built from TRBV30 and TRBJ2-7; no definite D call. In germline, CDR1 is GTSNPN, CDR2 SVGIG (reference sequence). The V gene lost 0 bases and the J gene lost 9 bases, with 12 bases spanning the gap. CDR3 size: 12 residues. The CDR3 here is CAWSVPTGRQYF. The CDR3 DNA sequence: TGTGCCTGGAGTGTACCGACTGGCCGGCAGTACTTC.

In its sample, this clone was seen a few times. This rearrangement joins TRBV4-1 to TRBJ2-2; TRBD1 might be the D (6 bases). V was clipped by 4 bases and J by 1 base, with 10 bases between them. The CDR3 is 15 residues long. Germline V gene lookup returns CDR1 MGHRA and CDR2 YSYEKL. Written as DNA, the CDR3 is TGCGCCAGCAGCCTGGGACAAGTGAACACCGGGGAGCTGTTTTTT. This codes for CASSLGQVNTGELFF.

The rearrangement uses TRBV6-1 and TRBJ2-3; D is unclear. V lost 1 base and J 11 bases, leaving 16 bases between the germline ends. This CDR3 has 14 amino acids. Germline CDR1 MNHNS, CDR2 SASEGT. The CDR3 protein is CASSEGLALVGQYF. CDR3 bases: TGTGCCAGCAGTGAAGGTCTGGCCCTGGTTGGGCAGTATTTT.

The V gene is TRBV9, the J gene TRBJ2-5, with TRBD2 matching over 11 bases. Germline loops: CDR1 SGDLS, CDR2 YYNGEE. The ends lost 2 bases at V and 5 bases at J; junction bases unmatched: 8. This CDR3 has 16 residues. The CDR3 region is CASSVVLAGGTETQYF. Written as DNA, the CDR3 is TGTGCCAGCAGCGTTGTTCTAGCGGGAGGTACCGAGACCCAGTACTTC.